The 27 T cell receptor beta chains listed next were all sequenced from one sample in a study of long-term antiretroviral therapy in people with HIV. Sequencing used immunoSEQ v3.0 at survey level. Repertoires were generated with immunoSEQ multiplex PCR, while TCRdb's copy carries only in-frame clones and drops some. The table has around 20,000 clones, over 75% seen once; the top ten hold under 9.5%. The specimen was unsorted PBMCs, collected 4.2 years after starting antiretroviral therapy. The receptors come from a man in his forties or fifties with HIV.

CDR3 nucleotide sequence: TGTGCCAGCAGCGTAGATAGCGGGGGGCTTTTTTACAATGAGCAGTTCTTC. This gives the protein CASSVDSGGLFYNEQFF. The J gene is TRBJ2-1, the V gene TRBV9; 10 bases line up with TRBD2. This CDR3 region has 17 residues. Trimming at V came to 0 bases and at J to 4 bases, leaving 7 bases not matched to a gene. The germline V gene encodes CDR1 SGDLS and CDR2 YYNGEE.

CDR3 in DNA: TGTGCCAGCAAACCGGGACAGGGGGCTTACGGGGAGCTGTTTTTT. Its translation is CASKPGQGAYGELFF. The chain joins TRBV28 to TRBJ2-2, with 12 bases identical to TRBD1. Trimming took 7 bases from V and 7 from J; bases not matched to a gene: 7. Germline V CDR1 and CDR2: MDHEN, SYDVKM. This CDR3 region has 15 residues.

The V and J genes are TRBV7-2 and TRBJ1-6; D is perhaps TRBD1 (5 bases). This CDR3 has 14 residues. Between the trimmed V and J ends, which lost 3 bases and 6 bases, there was a span of 9 bases. Germline V gene data show CDR1 as SGHTA and CDR2 as FQGNSA. CDR3 in amino acids: CASSFAGPNSPLHF. The CDR3 DNA follows: TGTGCCAGCAGCTTTGCGGGGCCTAATTCACCCCTCCACTTT.

V gene TRBV19 combines with J gene TRBJ1-2, with a possible D match to TRBD1 (6 bases). Germline V gene lookup returns CDR1 LNHDA and CDR2 SQIVND (reference sequence). There are 13 residues in the CDR3. V lost 9 bases and J lost 2, with 13 bases in between. DNA of the CDR3: TGTGCCAGCGAGGGGGGCGGAAACTATGGCTACACCTTC. It is translated as CASEGGGNYGYTF. Looking up the rest from reference TRBV19 and TRBJ1-2 gives the full variable domain: DGGITQSPKYLFRKEGQNVTLSCEQNLNHDAMYWYRQDPGQGLRLIYYSQIVNDFQKGDIAEGYSVSREKKESFPLTVTSAQKNPTAFYLCASEGGGNYGYTFGSGTRLTVV.

The chain combines TRBV9 with TRBJ2-3; unclear D gene. CDR1 is SGDLS, CDR2 YYNGEE, per germline. V was cut by 1 base and J by 1 base, with 10 bases left in between. This CDR3 contains 15 residues. CDR3 loop: CASSVSQLGTDTQYF. The CDR3 DNA reads as TGTGCCAGCAGCGTATCCCAGCTTGGCACAGATACGCAGTATTTT.

This clone was seen only once. This chain links TRBV23-1 with TRBJ2-7, with 7 bases that match TRBD1. TRBV23-1 is an ORF, with its function uncertain. V trimming: 8 bases; J trimming: 0 bases; junction bases outside the gene matches: 4. The CDR3 is made up of 13 amino acids. The CDR3 DNA is TGCGCCAGCGACACAGGGGCCTCCTACGAGCAGTACTTC. It encodes CASDTGASYEQYF.

J is TRBJ1-1 and V is TRBV6-5; D is possibly TRBD1 (6 bases). CDR1 and CDR2 from the germline V gene are MNHEY and SVGAGI. Between the trimmed V and J ends, which lost 0 bases and 4 bases, there was a span of 12 bases. The CDR3 totals 15 residues. The DNA of the CDR3 is TGTGCCAGCAGTTACTCGGCAGGGGTGGGCACTGAAGCTTTCTTT. Translating gives CASSYSAGVGTEAFF.

This clone was found once. The rearrangement links TRBV7-7 to TRBJ2-2, with 12 bases identical to TRBD2. The germline V gene encodes CDR1 SSHAT and CDR2 FNYEAQ (reference sequence). The CDR3 has 17 amino acids. V lost 0 bases and J lost 6; bases outside the gene matches: 5. The chain's CDR3 is CASSLAGLAGVSGELFF. The CDR3 DNA sequence: TGTGCCAGCAGCTTAGCGGGACTAGCGGGTGTTTCCGGGGAGCTGTTTTTT.

V is TRBV2 and J is TRBJ2-3, with D tentatively TRBD1 (6 bases). This CDR3 region has 14 residues. Germline CDR1 and CDR2: SNHLY and FYNNEI. Trimming stripped 7 bases from V and 1 base from J, with 12 bases between. CDR3 amino acids: CASNRALGTDTQYF. In DNA form, the CDR3 reads TGTGCCAGCAACAGGGCGCTGGGCACAGATACGCAGTATTTT.

The J gene is TRBJ1-4, the V gene TRBV11-2, with 10 bases lining up with TRBD1. Germline values: CDR1 SGHAT, CDR2 FQNNGV. This CDR3 region has 13 residues. With 6 bases clipped from V and 8 bases from J, the junction kept 3 bases outside the gene matches. Here the CDR3 DNA reads TGTGCCAGCAGTCGGACAGGGGGGGAAAAACTGTTTTTT. It codes for CASSRTGGEKLFF.

CDR3 DNA: TGTGCCAGCAGCTTGAGGGGCCGGGCCTACGAGCAGTACTTC. This codes for CASSLRGRAYEQYF. The chain links TRBV5-4 to TRBJ2-7; possibly TRBD1 for D (5 bases). CDR3 length equals 14 residues. V lost 1 base, J lost 2 bases, and 10 bases lay in between. Germline V lookup: CDR1 SGHNT, CDR2 YYREEE (reference sequence).

Here the CDR3 reads CASSLGRAMNTEAFF. The CDR3, as DNA: TGTGCCAGCAGCTTAGGCAGGGCCATGAACACTGAAGCTTTCTTT. The chain couples TRBV7-9 to TRBJ1-1, with TRBD1 as a possible D gene (5 bases). This CDR3 has 15 amino acids. Germline values: CDR1 SEHNR, CDR2 FQNEAQ (reference sequence). Trimming cost V 1 base and J 0 bases, with 9 bases left between them. Full variable domain (rest looked up from reference TRBV7-9 and TRBJ1-1): DTGVSQNPRHKITKRGQNVTFRCDPISEHNRLYWYRQTLGQGPEFLTYFQNEAQLEKSRLLSDRFSAERPKGSFSTLEIQRTEQGDSAMYLCASSLGRAMNTEAFFGQGTRLTVV.

The V gene is TRBV28, the J gene TRBJ1-2, with D maybe TRBD1 (6 bases). This CDR3 comprises 14 residues. The V gene's germline CDR1 is MDHEN and CDR2 SYDVKM. V dropped 3 bases and J dropped 8 bases, with 16 bases sitting between them. CDR3 DNA sequence: TGTGCCAGCAGTTTGCCCGGGGGCGCGGGAGGCTACACCTTC. Translating it yields CASSLPGGAGGYTF.

This chain connects TRBV7-9 to TRBJ2-7, with 10 bases lining up with TRBD1. The CDR3 covers 15 residues. V shed 5 bases, J shed 2 bases, and the junction held 6 bases outside the gene matches. Germline values: CDR1 SEHNR, CDR2 FQNEAQ (reference sequence). CDR3 nucleotide sequence: TGTGCCAGCAGCCCCCCCGGGACAGGGGCCTACGAGCAGTACTTC. It yields the protein CASSPPGTGAYEQYF.

The chain is built from TRBV14 and TRBJ2-1; TRBD1 matches at 8 bases. Per the germline V gene, CDR1 is SGHDN and CDR2 is FVKESK. CDR3 length equals 14 residues. V was pared by 1 base and J by 9 bases, with 5 bases of the junction left unmatched. The chain's CDR3 is CASSQVDRVGEQFF. CDR3 sequence (DNA): TGTGCCAGCAGCCAAGTGGACAGGGTGGGTGAGCAGTTCTTC.

The rearrangement joins TRBV14 to TRBJ2-1, with 9 positions matching TRBD1. There are 15 residues in the CDR3. Germline trimming cut 3 bases from V and 9 bases from J; bases unmatched to any gene: 9. The germline V gene has CDR1 SGHDN and CDR2 FVKESK. The CDR3 loop reads CASSHGNRGRGEQFF. The CDR3 region has the DNA TGTGCCAGCAGCCATGGGAACAGGGGGCGGGGTGAGCAGTTCTTC.

The chain joins TRBV19 to TRBJ1-6, with D uncertain. The CDR3 extends over 15 amino acids. V lost 3 bases to trimming and J lost 5 bases, with 11 bases between them. Germline V gene sequence: CDR1 LNHDA, CDR2 SQIVND (reference sequence). The CDR3 reads CASSISAGNNSPLHF. The DNA for the CDR3 is TGTGCCAGTAGTATTTCGGCGGGGAATAATTCACCCCTCCACTTT.

The V gene is TRBV27, the J gene TRBJ2-3; the match to TRBD2 covers 15 bases. This CDR3 region has 14 residues. Germline CDR1 reads MNHEY; CDR2 reads SMNVEV (reference sequence). The J segment lost 12 bases and the V segment lost 4 bases, leaving 5 bases of the junction unmatched. In DNA, the CDR3 is TGTGCCAGCAGTTCCGGACTAGCGGGGGGGGCCCAGTATTTT. Protein: CASSSGLAGGAQYF.

The rearrangement links TRBV6-1 to TRBJ1-2; D is unresolved. V lost 4 bases, J lost 0 bases, and 9 bases lay in between. CDR1 MNHNS and CDR2 SASEGT come from the germline V gene. This CDR3 contains 14 residues. CDR3 DNA sequence: TGTGCCAGCAGTGGTCGGACGGCTAACTATGGCTACACCTTC. Translated: CASSGRTANYGYTF.

The chain couples TRBV4-2 to TRBJ1-2; 7 bases line up with TRBD1. Germline assignment: CDR1 LGHNA and CDR2 YNFKEQ. This CDR3 comprises 16 residues. With V trimmed by 0 bases and J by 8 bases, 12 bases remained unmatched. The CDR3 sequence is CASSQDRGLTGLGYTF. DNA of the CDR3: TGTGCCAGCAGCCAAGATAGGGGGCTGACAGGGCTCGGCTACACCTTC.

The rearrangement uses TRBV19 and TRBJ1-6; the D gene is possibly TRBD1 (6 bases). The CDR3 sequence is 13 residues long. Germline loops: CDR1 LNHDA, CDR2 SQIVND (reference sequence). Deletions cut 6 bases from V and 8 bases from J, with 11 bases between. For the CDR3, the DNA is TGTGCCAGTAGATGGGACATTGATTCACCCCTCCACTTT. Translation gives CASRWDIDSPLHF.

This chain joins TRBV30 and TRBJ2-3; 9 positions match TRBD1. The CDR3 has 15 amino acids. V was clipped by 2 bases and J by 2 bases; unmatched bases: 5. Germline assignment: CDR1 GTSNPN and CDR2 SVGIG (reference sequence). The CDR3 spells CAWSRGTGITDTQYF. The DNA of the CDR3 is TGTGCCTGGAGTCGCGGGACAGGGATCACAGATACGCAGTATTTT.

The chain has TRBV27 and TRBJ2-1; D is perhaps TRBD2 (5 bases). Trimming removed 6 bases from V and 7 bases from J, with 19 bases in between. Germline CDR1 reads MNHEY; CDR2 reads SMNVEV (reference sequence). This CDR3 contains 15 residues. CDR3: CASSPWESHSNEQFF. The CDR3 DNA reads TGTGCCAGCAGCCCGTGGGAGTCCCACTCGAATGAGCAGTTCTTC.

This CDR3 reads CASSQTGGNTIYF. For the CDR3, the DNA is TGCGCCAGCAGCCAGACAGGGGGAAACACCATATATTTT. This chain links TRBV4-1 with TRBJ1-3, with TRBD1 identical over 7 bases. Germline CDR1 reads MGHRA; CDR2 reads YSYEKL. The CDR3 consists of 13 residues. Trimming took 3 bases from V and 4 from J; bases not matched to a gene: 0.

The CDR3 spells CASSYGLAGANNEQFF. CDR3 in DNA: TGTGCCAGCAGTTACGGACTAGCGGGGGCCAACAATGAGCAGTTCTTC. The chain links TRBV6-5 to TRBJ2-1; 13 nucleotides line up with TRBD2. Germline CDR1 is MNHEY and CDR2 is SVGAGI. The CDR3 covers 16 residues. The ends lost 2 bases at V and 5 bases at J; junction bases unmatched: 3.

This chain joins TRBV9 and TRBJ1-6; no reliable D call. The CDR3 is 14 amino acids. CDR1 is SGDLS and CDR2 is YYNGEE in the germline V gene. Between the trimmed V and J ends, which lost 0 bases and 8 bases, there was a span of 9 bases. The CDR3 sequence is CASSVEAADSPLHF. The CDR3 DNA reads TGTGCCAGCAGCGTAGAGGCGGCAGATTCACCCCTCCACTTT.

The V gene is TRBV19, the J gene TRBJ2-7; 9 nucleotides line up with TRBD1. After removal of 6 bases from V and 5 bases from J, the junction contained 8 bases not matched to a gene. The CDR3 totals 14 residues. Germline lookup yields CDR1 LNHDA and CDR2 SQIVND (reference sequence). In DNA, the CDR3 is TGTGCCAGTAGCGCCGGGACAGGGTGGGACGAGCAGTACTTC. Translating gives CASSAGTGWDEQYF.